The 21 T cell receptor beta chains presented below share a single source sample, sequenced in a study of T cells after yellow fever vaccination. In TCRdb, the 5' RACE reads were re-called with MiXCR into one record per CDR3 protein. This sample has hundreds of thousands of distinct CDR3 sequences, with about a sixth found just once. Sample: PBMCs, taken roughly 5 days after the first yellow fever vaccination. All receptors derive from a young man who received the YFV17D yellow fever vaccine.

This clonotype was picked up many times. The chain recombines TRBV20-1 with TRBJ2-1, with no clear D. From germline, CDR1 is DFQATT and CDR2 SNEGSKA (reference sequence). CDR3 length: 14 amino acids. V was shortened by 6 bases and J by 0 bases, with 12 bases between the two germline ends. In DNA form, the CDR3 reads TGCAGTGCAACGGCCCCCAGCTCCTACAATGAGCAGTTCTTC. It specifies CSATAPSSYNEQFF.

This clonotype was counted only a few times. The rearrangement links TRBV5-6 to TRBJ2-2; the D gene is possibly TRBD1 (6 bases). The CDR3 totals 17 residues. Germline V gene data show CDR1 as SGHDT and CDR2 as YYEEEE. Trimming left V 0 bases short and J 0 bases short, with 12 bases between. As DNA, the CDR3 is TGTGCCAGCAGCTTGGACAGGGCAGTTTCGAACACCGGGGAGCTGTTTTTT. Residues: CASSLDRAVSNTGELFF.

Comment on this clonotype: Its ends do not fully match the called genes, so a read error is possible. The chain combines TRBV27 with TRBJ2-1, with 7 bases fitting TRBD1. The CDR3 length is 17 residues. Germline V gene sequence: CDR1 MNHEY, CDR2 SMNVEV (reference sequence). The CDR3 coding sequence is TGTGCCGGCAGCCGCGGGCGAGGGACAGCACTCGGCGATGAGCAGTTCTTC. It is translated as CAGSRGRGTALGDEQFF.

The CDR3 loop is CASSYSRGQGKDTQYF. CDR3 coding DNA: TGTGCCAGCAGTTACTCGAGAGGACAAGGAAAAGATACGCAGTATTTT. The J gene is TRBJ2-3, the V gene TRBV6-2 or TRBV6-3, with a weak D call TRBD1 (5 bases). Between the trimmed V and J ends, which lost 0 bases and 5 bases, there was a span of 15 bases. The CDR3 spans 16 residues. CDR1 and CDR2 (germline): MNHEY, SVGEGT.

The sample holds a few counts of this clonotype. This chain joins TRBV12-3 or TRBV12-4 and TRBJ1-1, with D possibly matching TRBD1 (5 bases). The ends were cut back, 3 bases at V and 11 bases at J, with 16 bases in the middle. The CDR3 runs to 13 residues. CDR3 DNA sequence: TGTGCCAGCAGTTTTCCGGGACCGCTTAGGGCTTTCTTT. Its protein is CASSFPGPLRAFF.

This clonotype has only a few counts. J is TRBJ2-5 and V is TRBV25-1; D is ambiguous. Trimming cost V 1 base and J 5 bases, with 5 bases left between them. The CDR3 runs 12 residues. CDR1 is MGHDK, CDR2 SYGVNS, per germline. The CDR3, as DNA: TGTGCCAGCAGTGAATCGTTGGAGACCCAGTACTTC. This gives the protein CASSESLETQYF. Supplemented by reference TRBV25-1 and TRBJ2-5, the full variable domain reads EADIYQTPRYLVIGTGKKITLECSQTMGHDKMYWYQQDPGMELHLIHYSYGVNSTEKGDLSSESTVSRIRTEHFPLTLESARPSHTSQYLCASSESLETQYFGPGTRLLVL.

The chain is built from TRBV4-3 and TRBJ2-6, with no clear D. The CDR3 extends over 14 amino acids. Trimming cost V 2 bases and J 2 bases, with 4 bases left between them. From germline, CDR1 is LGHNA and CDR2 YSLEER. CDR3 bases: TGCGCCAGCAGCCAATTTGCTGGGGCCAACGTCCTGACTTTC. Amino acids: CASSQFAGANVLTF.

J is TRBJ1-2 and V is TRBV29-1, with 9 bases identical to TRBD1. CDR1 and CDR2 from the germline V gene are SQVTM and ANQGSEA. The V gene end was trimmed by 6 bases and the J gene end by 6 bases; junction bases not matched to a gene: 5. The CDR3 runs 12 residues. The CDR3 reads CSVAGQGDGYTF. The CDR3, as DNA: TGCAGCGTCGCGGGACAGGGAGATGGCTACACCTTC.

This clonotype was detected only a few times. This chain links TRBV20-1 with TRBJ2-2; TRBD1 agrees at 8 bases. The CDR3 runs to 16 residues. Losses at the gene ends were 0 bases for V and 4 bases for J; bases not matched to a gene: 7. Germline-derived CDR1 and CDR2 are DFQATT and SNEGSKA (reference sequence). CDR3 sequence: CSARDQWTGLTGELFF. In nucleotides, the CDR3 is TGCAGTGCTAGAGATCAATGGACAGGGCTCACCGGGGAGCTGTTTTTT.

In its sample, this clonotype was seen a few times. The CDR3 DNA reads TGCAGTGCTAGACCAGGGACAGGGGGCGTCGAGCAGTACGTC. Its translation: CSARPGTGGVEQYV. The chain carries TRBV20-1 and TRBJ2-7; 12 bases fit TRBD1. The V gene end was trimmed by 2 bases and the J gene end by 6 bases; junction bases not matched to a gene: 5. CDR3 length: 14 residues. From germline, CDR1 is DFQATT and CDR2 SNEGSKA (reference sequence).

This clonotype was detected many times. The chain combines TRBV11-2 with TRBJ2-5, with no clear D. Germline V gene sequence: CDR1 SGHAT, CDR2 FQNNGV. V lost 0 bases to trimming and J lost 7 bases, with 21 bases between them. This CDR3 region has 17 residues. CDR3 protein: CASSLDLNIVEHGTQYF. The DNA for the CDR3 is TGTGCCAGCAGCTTAGACCTAAATATAGTGGAACACGGGACCCAGTACTTC.

This clonotype has only a few counts. This chain links TRBV20-1 with TRBJ2-3; D not certain. Germline assignment: CDR1 DFQATT and CDR2 SNEGSKA (reference sequence). This CDR3 is 17 amino acids long. With 3 bases removed from V and 2 bases from J, the gap between germline ends came to 21 bases. CDR3 DNA: TGCAGTGCTAGTTCCCCCTACTCCAGAACCCACACAGATACGCAGTATTTT. It translates to CSASSPYSRTHTDTQYF.

This clonotype was recorded at least ten times. V usage is TRBV4-1 and J usage is TRBJ1-2; D is perhaps TRBD1 (5 bases). Germline values: CDR1 MGHRA, CDR2 YSYEKL. This CDR3 contains 13 residues. The V end was cut by 3 bases, the J end by 6 bases, with 11 bases between. The CDR3 loop reads CASSQKWGDGYTF. CDR3 DNA sequence: TGCGCCAGCAGCCAGAAATGGGGGGATGGCTACACCTTC.

This chain joins TRBV7-2 and TRBJ1-2; 7 positions agree with TRBD1. The germline V gene has CDR1 SGHTA and CDR2 FQGNSA. The CDR3 runs 15 residues. The trim removed 5 bases at V and 0 bases at J, leaving 6 bases unmatched. Here the CDR3 DNA reads TGTGCCAGCAGCCTTGGACAGGCCGCTAACTATGGCTACACCTTC. This encodes CASSLGQAANYGYTF.

This chain joins TRBV20-1 and TRBJ2-3; D gene unclear. The V gene's germline CDR1 is DFQATT and CDR2 SNEGSKA (reference sequence). Trimming took 4 bases from V and 4 from J, leaving 12 bases between them. There are 13 residues in the CDR3. The CDR3 protein is CSAIGKVPDTQYF. CDR3 nucleotide sequence: TGCAGTGCTATAGGGAAAGTACCAGATACGCAGTATTTT.

CDR3 nucleotides: TGTGCCAGCAGGAGGGAGGTGATGGTTGAAAAACTGTTTTTT. The encoded protein is CASRREVMVEKLFF. This chain links TRBV2 with TRBJ1-4; D ambiguous. Trimming cost V 6 bases and J 7 bases, with 15 bases left between them. Germline V gives CDR1 SNHLY, CDR2 FYNNEI. The CDR3 contains 14 residues.

The chain joins TRBV6-1 to TRBJ1-2, with D tentatively TRBD1 (5 bases). This CDR3 is built from 14 residues. From germline, CDR1 is MNHNS and CDR2 SASEGT. The V gene lost 5 bases and the J gene lost 8 bases, with 18 bases spanning the gap. The DNA for the CDR3 is TGTGCCAGCAGTCAAGGGACGGCCGGGGGGGGCTACACCTTC. Its translation is CASSQGTAGGGYTF.

This clonotype was picked up a small number of times. V gene TRBV5-1 combines with J gene TRBJ2-2; perhaps TRBD1 as D (5 bases). V was pared by 6 bases and J by 1 base, with 10 bases between. Germline values: CDR1 SGHRS, CDR2 YFSETQ. The CDR3 covers 14 residues. CDR3 in amino acids: CASKVGRNTGELFF. In DNA, the CDR3 is TGCGCCAGCAAAGTGGGGCGGAACACCGGGGAGCTGTTTTTT.

This clonotype was seen only once. In DNA form, the CDR3 reads TGTGCCAGCAGCTTAGGATGGGGGGGAGGGTCCTACGAGCAGTACGTC. The encoded protein is CASSLGWGGGSYEQYV. The chain links TRBV7-9 to TRBJ2-7, with TRBD2 matching 7 bases. The CDR3 totals 16 residues. J was trimmed by 1 base and V by 1 base; bases with no gene match: 7. CDR1 and CDR2 (germline): SEHNR, FQNEAQ (reference sequence).

Only a few counts were recorded for this clonotype. The genes are TRBV20-1 and TRBJ1-5; 11 bases match TRBD1. Germline-derived CDR1 and CDR2 are DFQATT and SNEGSKA (reference sequence). This CDR3 is 15 amino acids long. After removal of 4 bases from V and 1 base from J, the junction contained 3 bases not matched to a gene. DNA for the CDR3: TGCAGTGCTAAAGGACAGGGGGCCAGCAATCAGCCCCAGCATTTT. Its protein product is CSAKGQGASNQPQHF.

This clonotype was observed a handful of times. The V gene is TRBV28, the J gene TRBJ1-2; TRBD1 is a possible D gene (5 bases). Germline CDR1 and CDR2: MDHEN and SYDVKM. V gave up 6 bases and J gave up 5 bases, with 16 bases separating them. The CDR3 extends over 14 amino acids. The CDR3 nucleotides are TGTGCCAGCAGGGGCGCTGGGGCCGGGTATGGCTACACCTTC. It yields the protein CASRGAGAGYGYTF.